This entry lists 6 T cell receptor beta chains sequenced from one sample in a study of beta chain features in type 1 diabetes. General observations from the study: Significant though moderate, a shortening of TCRB CDR3s appeared in all four CD4+ subsets of Type 1 diabetes patients.

Isolated RNA was reverse transcribed in full, so expressed TCRB transcripts were sequenced. Generated by immunoSEQ multiplex PCR, the TCRdb table keeps only in-frame clones and is missing some. Of fewer than 18,000 clones in the sample, 65% to 85% are singletons; the top ten hold roughly 0.34%. The antigens these receptors bind are not known. The sample consisted of stem cell memory CD4+ T cells from blood. Receptors were obtained from a woman aged 18-29 years with type 1 diabetes.

V gene TRBV28 combines with J gene TRBJ2-7; maybe TRBD1 (6 bases). Germline assignment: CDR1 MDHEN and CDR2 SYDVKM. The V end was cut by 3 bases, the J end by 0 bases, with 12 bases between. This CDR3 has 15 amino acids. CDR3 residues: CASSFRTAFSYEQYF. The CDR3 coding sequence is TGTGCCAGCAGTTTTAGGACAGCCTTCTCCTACGAGCAGTACTTC.

The J gene is TRBJ2-5, the V gene TRBV7-2, with 9 bases identical to TRBD2. Germline lookup yields CDR1 SGHTA and CDR2 FQGNSA. V lost 5 bases and J lost 5; bases outside the gene matches: 18. The CDR3 covers 18 residues. CDR3 residues: CASSKGGSSGRFTETQYF. CDR3 coding DNA: TGTGCCAGCAGCAAAGGGGGTAGTAGCGGGAGATTCACGGAGACCCAGTACTTC.

This clone turned up a few times. The gene calls are TRBV11-2 and TRBJ2-7; 8 nucleotides agree with TRBD1. The CDR3 loop spans 15 amino acids. The trim removed 5 bases at V and 3 bases at J, leaving 9 bases unmatched. Germline CDR1 reads SGHAT; CDR2 reads FQNNGV. In nucleotides, the CDR3 is TGTGCCAGCAGCACCTACAGGGGGAAATTCTACGAGCAGTACGTC. Its protein is CASSTYRGKFYEQYV.

The rearrangement links TRBV29-1 to TRBJ1-5; possible D gene TRBD1, 5 bases. Per the germline V gene, CDR1 is SQVTM and CDR2 is ANQGSEA. The CDR3 extends over 13 amino acids. V was pared by 5 bases and J by 0 bases, with 8 bases between. CDR3 DNA: TGCAGCGTTCGCAGGGATAGCAATCAGCCCCAGCATTTT. Protein product: CSVRRDSNQPQHF.

For the CDR3, the DNA is TGTGCCAGCAAGAACCCCATCCCGGGACAGGGGGCGAACACTGAAGCTTTCTTT. Translation: CASKNPIPGQGANTEAFF. The V and J genes are TRBV6-4 and TRBJ1-1; 12 bases align to TRBD1. Germline V gives CDR1 MRHNA, CDR2 SNTAGT. Trimming took 7 bases from V and 1 from J; bases not matched to a gene: 13. There are 18 residues in the CDR3.

V gene TRBV7-3 combines with J gene TRBJ2-3, with 7 bases lining up with TRBD2. V gave up 6 bases and J gave up 1 base; unmatched junction bases: 19. The CDR3 length is 19 residues. Germline V gene lookup returns CDR1 SGHTA and CDR2 FQGTGA. The CDR3 loop is CASSPVASSGGRGTDTQYF. The DNA of the CDR3 is TGTGCCAGCAGTCCAGTCGCGTCTAGCGGAGGGAGGGGCACAGATACGCAGTATTTT.